This paragraph covers one TCR beta chain sequence. This clone's antigen is unknown. No clone much larger than this one lies a single base away; base qualities are absent. Reading the germline V gene gives CDR1 SNHLY and CDR2 FYNNEI. Taken from cysteine to phenylalanine, the CDR3 has 13 residues. Just CDR3 DNA is preserved here, 39 bases in frame from base 1. Relative to germline, V is 1 base shorter and J is 9 bases shorter, with 10 bases between their ends. This entry belongs to a study of technical replicates of blood from several donors (dated by TCRdb to about 2017). Receptors were amplified or captured by the immunoSEQ multiplex PCR assay. The clones in this table, taken by TCRdb from immuneACCESS, are in-frame only. Not every clone is retained; where verified, under half of the shortfall comes from an unresolved V gene, and the cause of the rest is unknown. The sample includes tens of thousands of clones, with over 85% observed a single time. The top ten constitute approximately 0.36% of the sample.

Sequences were obtained from T cells isolated from PBMCs. This receptor chain uses TRBV2 and TRBJ1-5; no D gene is confidently identified. The receptor was isolated from a human donor in good health. The CDR3 loop reads CASSEGTLGPQHF. In nucleotide form, the sequence is TGTGCCAGCAGTGAAGGCACCCTAGGGCCCCAGCATTTT.